What follows describes a single TCR beta chain. Its specificity is unknown. Time point specified: week 35, safety follow-up. A 20-mer mutant IDH1 peptide at 300 ug was injected subcutaneously with topical imiquimod. This sample is drawn from a study of a mutant IDH1 vaccine in newly diagnosed glioma. Produced via immunoSEQ multiplex PCR; TCRdb's table is partial and in-frame only. This sample has approximately 50,000 clones; 65% to 85% occur once, and the top ten carry around 6.7%. The length of the CDR3 is 16 residues. Trimming stripped 3 bases from V and 0 bases from J, with 15 bases between. The germline V gene has CDR1 MGHRA and CDR2 YSYEKL.

This clonotype originated in a man aged 35-49 years with glioma. Here the sequenced sample was PBMCs, taken from a glioma patient whose treatment included an IDH1 peptide vaccine. V gene TRBV4-1 combines with J gene TRBJ2-7, with D possibly called TRBD1 or TRBD2 (5 bases each). CDR3: CASSHGVRVSSYEQYF. In nucleotides, the CDR3 is TGCGCCAGCAGCCACGGGGTCAGGGTAAGCTCCTACGAGCAGTACTTC.